This entry is about one T cell receptor (beta chain). Antigen specificity is unknown. CDR1 is LGHNA and CDR2 is YSLEER in the germline V gene. This CDR3 region has 13 residues. V dropped 3 bases and J dropped 6 bases, with 8 bases sitting between them. As to time point: recipient sample about 28 days before transplant, after cytoreduction. The sample originates from a study of T cell clonotyping in hematopoietic cell transplantation. Study observations and caveats: Recipient TCR diversity dropped after transplant; expanded clonotypes rose from day 30 to 180. No sorting was done, leaving CD4 and CD8 contributions mixed.

Only in-frame clones appear in the TCRdb table, and some are missing; sequencing was by immunoSEQ multiplex PCR. The repertoire consists of tens of thousands of clones, with 85% to 95% occurring once and the leading ten covering about 2.3%. V gene TRBV4-3 combines with J gene TRBJ1-4; D might be TRBD1 (6 bases). The clonotype originates from a man aged 50 to 59 with acute myeloid leukemia. Some clones in this sample may be carry-over from other donors' samples. The sequenced sample was peripheral blood mononuclear cells, obtained before stem cell transplant. In DNA form, the CDR3 reads TGCGCCAGCAGCCACCCAGGGGATGAAAAACTGTTTTTT. It translates to CASSHPGDEKLFF.